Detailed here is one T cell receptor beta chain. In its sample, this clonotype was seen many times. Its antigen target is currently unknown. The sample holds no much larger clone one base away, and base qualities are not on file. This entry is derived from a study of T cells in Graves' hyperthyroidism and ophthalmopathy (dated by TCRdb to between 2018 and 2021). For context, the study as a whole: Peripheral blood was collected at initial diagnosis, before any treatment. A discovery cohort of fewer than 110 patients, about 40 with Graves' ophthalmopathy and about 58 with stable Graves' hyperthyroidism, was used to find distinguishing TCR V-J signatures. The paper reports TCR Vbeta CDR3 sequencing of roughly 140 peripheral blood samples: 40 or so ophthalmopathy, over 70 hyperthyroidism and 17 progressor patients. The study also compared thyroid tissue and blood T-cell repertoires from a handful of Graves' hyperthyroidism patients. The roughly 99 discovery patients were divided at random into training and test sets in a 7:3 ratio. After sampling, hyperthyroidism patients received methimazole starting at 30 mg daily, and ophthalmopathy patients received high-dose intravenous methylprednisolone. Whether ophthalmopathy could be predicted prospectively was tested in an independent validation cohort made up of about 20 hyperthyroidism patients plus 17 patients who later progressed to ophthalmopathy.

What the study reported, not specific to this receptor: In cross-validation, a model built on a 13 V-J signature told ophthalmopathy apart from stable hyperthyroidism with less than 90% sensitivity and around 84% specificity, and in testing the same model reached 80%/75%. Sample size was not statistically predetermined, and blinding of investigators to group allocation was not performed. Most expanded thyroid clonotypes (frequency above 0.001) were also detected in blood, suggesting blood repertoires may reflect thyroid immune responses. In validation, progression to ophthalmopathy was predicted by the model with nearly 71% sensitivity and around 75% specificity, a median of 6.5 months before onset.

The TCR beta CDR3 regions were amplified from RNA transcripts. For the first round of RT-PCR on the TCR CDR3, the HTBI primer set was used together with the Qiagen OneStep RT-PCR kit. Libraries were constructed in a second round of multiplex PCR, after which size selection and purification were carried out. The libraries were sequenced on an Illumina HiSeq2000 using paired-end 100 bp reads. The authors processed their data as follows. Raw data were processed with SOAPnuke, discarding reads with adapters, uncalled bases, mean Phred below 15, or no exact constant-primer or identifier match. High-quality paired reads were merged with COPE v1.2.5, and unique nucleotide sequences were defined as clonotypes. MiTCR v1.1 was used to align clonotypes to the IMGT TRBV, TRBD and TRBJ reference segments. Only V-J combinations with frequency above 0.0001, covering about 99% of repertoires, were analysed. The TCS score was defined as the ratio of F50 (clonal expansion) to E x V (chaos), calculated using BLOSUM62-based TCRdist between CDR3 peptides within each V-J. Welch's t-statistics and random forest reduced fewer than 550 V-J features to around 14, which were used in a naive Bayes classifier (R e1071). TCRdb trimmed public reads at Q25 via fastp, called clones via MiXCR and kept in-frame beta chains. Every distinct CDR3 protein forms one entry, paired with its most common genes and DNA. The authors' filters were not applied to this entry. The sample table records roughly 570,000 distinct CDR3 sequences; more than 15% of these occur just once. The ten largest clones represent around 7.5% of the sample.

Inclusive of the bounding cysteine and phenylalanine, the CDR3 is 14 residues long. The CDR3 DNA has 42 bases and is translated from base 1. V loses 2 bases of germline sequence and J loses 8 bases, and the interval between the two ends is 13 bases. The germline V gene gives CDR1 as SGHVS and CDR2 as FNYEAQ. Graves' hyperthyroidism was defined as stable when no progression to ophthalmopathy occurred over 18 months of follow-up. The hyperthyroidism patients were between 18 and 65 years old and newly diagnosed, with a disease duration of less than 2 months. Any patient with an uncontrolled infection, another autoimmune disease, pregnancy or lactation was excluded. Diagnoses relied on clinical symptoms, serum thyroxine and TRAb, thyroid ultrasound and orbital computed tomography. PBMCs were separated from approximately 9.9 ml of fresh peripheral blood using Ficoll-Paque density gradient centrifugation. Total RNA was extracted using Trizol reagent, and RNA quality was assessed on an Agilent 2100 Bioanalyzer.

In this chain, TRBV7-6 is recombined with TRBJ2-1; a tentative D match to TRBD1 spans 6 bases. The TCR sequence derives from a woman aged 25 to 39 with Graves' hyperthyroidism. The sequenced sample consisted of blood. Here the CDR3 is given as CASSLLGQIDEQFF. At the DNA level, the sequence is TGTGCCAGCAGCTTACTGGGACAAATTGATGAGCAGTTCTTC.